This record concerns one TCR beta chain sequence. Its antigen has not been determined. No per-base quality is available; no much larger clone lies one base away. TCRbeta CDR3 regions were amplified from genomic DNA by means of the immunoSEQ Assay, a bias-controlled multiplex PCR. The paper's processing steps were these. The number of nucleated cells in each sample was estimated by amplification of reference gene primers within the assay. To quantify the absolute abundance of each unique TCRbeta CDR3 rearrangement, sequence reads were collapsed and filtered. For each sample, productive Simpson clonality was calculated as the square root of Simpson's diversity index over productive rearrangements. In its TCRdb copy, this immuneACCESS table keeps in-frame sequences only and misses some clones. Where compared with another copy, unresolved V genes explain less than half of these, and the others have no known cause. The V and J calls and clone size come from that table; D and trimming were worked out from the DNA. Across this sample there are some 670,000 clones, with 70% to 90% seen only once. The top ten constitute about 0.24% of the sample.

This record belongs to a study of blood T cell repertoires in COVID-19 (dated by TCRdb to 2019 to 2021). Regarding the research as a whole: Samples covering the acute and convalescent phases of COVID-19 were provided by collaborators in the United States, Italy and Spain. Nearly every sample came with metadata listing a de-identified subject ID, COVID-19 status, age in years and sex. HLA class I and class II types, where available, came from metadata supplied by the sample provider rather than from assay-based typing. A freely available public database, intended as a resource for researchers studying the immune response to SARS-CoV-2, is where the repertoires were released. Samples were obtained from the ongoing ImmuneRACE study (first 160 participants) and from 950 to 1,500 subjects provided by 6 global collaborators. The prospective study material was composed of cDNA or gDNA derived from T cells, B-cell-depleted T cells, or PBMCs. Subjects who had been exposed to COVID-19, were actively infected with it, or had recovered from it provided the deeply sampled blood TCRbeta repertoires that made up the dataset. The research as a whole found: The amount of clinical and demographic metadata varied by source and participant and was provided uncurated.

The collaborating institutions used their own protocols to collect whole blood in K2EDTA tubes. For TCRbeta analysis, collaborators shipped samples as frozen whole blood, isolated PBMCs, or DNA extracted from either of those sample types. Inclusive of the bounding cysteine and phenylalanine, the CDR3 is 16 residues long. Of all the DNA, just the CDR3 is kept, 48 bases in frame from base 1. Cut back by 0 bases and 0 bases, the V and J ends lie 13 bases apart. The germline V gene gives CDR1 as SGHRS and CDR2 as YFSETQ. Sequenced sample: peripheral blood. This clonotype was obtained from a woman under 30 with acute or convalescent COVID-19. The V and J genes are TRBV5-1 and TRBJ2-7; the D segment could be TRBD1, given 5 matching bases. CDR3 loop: CASSLAAFGASYEQYF. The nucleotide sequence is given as TGCGCCAGCAGCTTGGCTGCATTTGGGGCCTCCTACGAGCAGTACTTC.